A selection of T cell receptor beta chains follows, all from one sample in a study of T cell repertoires in cytomegalovirus infection. These receptors have no known antigen. MiXCR, run by TCRdb on the reads, gives a single entry per CDR3 protein. The sample lists hundreds of thousands of distinct CDR3 sequences, 30% to 40% occurring once. This specimen was cultured CD8+ T cells from PBMCs, taken from culture after CMV antigen stimulation. All receptors come from a human donor in good health (CMV status not recorded). Some clones in this sample may be carry-over from other donors' samples. The CDR3 runs from the conserved cysteine through the conserved F or W. Fields, in order: clone size, J gene, D gene, V gene, CDR3 protein, CDR3 DNA. A D gene is named only where the DNA matches it firmly. Clone size is not always given. Where it is, it says once, few, many or a class for expanded clones.

>-|TRBJ2-1|TRBD2|TRBV28
CASSLVASGGPDNEQFF
TGTGCCAGCAGTTTAGTAGCTAGCGGGGGGCCAGACAATGAGCAGTTCTTC
>many|TRBJ2-5|-|TRBV7-2
CASSLPVVAGESQETQYF
TGTGCCAGCAGCTTACCGGTGGTAGCAGGGGAAAGCCAAGAGACCCAGTACTTC
>-|TRBJ2-7|-|TRBV6-6
CASSPRPSYEQYF
TGTGCCAGCAGTCCCAGGCCATCCTACGAGCAGTACTTC
>many|TRBJ1-2|-|TRBV7-9
CASSLVPQVEQGYTF
TGTGCCAGCAGCTTAGTCCCTCAGGTTGAACAAGGCTACACCTTC
>-|TRBJ2-3|-|TRBV6-5
CASRPFRVSTDTQYF
TGTGCCAGCAGACCTTTTCGGGTTAGCACAGATACGCAGTATTTT
>few|TRBJ2-5|TRBD2|TRBV7-6
CASSLALSGGAGETQYF
TGTGCCAGCAGCTTAGCTCTTAGCGGGGGGGCCGGTGAGACCCAGTACTTC
>few|TRBJ1-1|-|TRBV19
CASSLGGTRNTEAFF
TGTGCCAGTAGTCTTGGCGGGACACGGAACACTGAAGCTTTCTTT
>-|TRBJ1-4|-|TRBV6-1
CASSEALRPLGEKLFF
TGTGCCAGCAGTGAAGCGCTTCGACCCCTGGGGGAAAAACTGTTTTTT
>-|TRBJ2-1|-|TRBV4-2
CASSQEQALSSYNEQFF
TGTGCCAGCAGCCAAGAGCAAGCTCTGAGCTCCTACAATGAGCAGTTCTTC
>-|TRBJ2-1|TRBD2|TRBV12-5
CASGLVRLAGDNEQFF
TGTGCTAGTGGTTTGGTACGACTAGCGGGGGATAATGAGCAGTTCTTC
>-|TRBJ2-5|TRBD1|TRBV29-1
CSATGTGAKETQYF
TGCAGCGCTACCGGGACAGGGGCAAAAGAGACCCAGTACTTC
>-|TRBJ2-5|TRBD2|TRBV3-1
CASSQGDPGLAGYQETQYF
TGTGCCAGCAGCCAAGGCGACCCGGGACTAGCGGGGTACCAAGAGACCCAGTACTTC
>-|TRBJ2-5|-|TRBV7-3
CASSLELGSQETQYF
TGTGCCAGCAGCTTGGAATTAGGAAGCCAAGAGACCCAGTACTTC
>-|TRBJ2-5|-|TRBV5-6
CASSLPDRYQETQYF
TGTGCCAGCAGCTTGCCAGACAGGTACCAAGAGACCCAGTACTTC
>once|TRBJ2-3|-|TRBV24-1
CATSDSPTLTVTDTQYF
TGTGCCACCAGTGATTCACCTACATTGACAGTAACAGATACGCAGTATTTT
>-|TRBJ1-1|-|TRBV15
CATSRGRSIDMNTEAFF
TGTGCCACCAGCAGGGGAAGGTCAATAGATATGAACACTGAAGCTTTCTTT
>-|TRBJ2-3|TRBD2|TRBV4-1
CASSPFPTSGGDTDTQYF
TGCGCCAGCAGCCCCTTCCCGACTAGCGGGGGGGACACAGATACGCAGTATTTT
>few|TRBJ1-1|TRBD1|TRBV12-3/TRBV12-4
CASSFGTGGAFF
TGTGCCAGCAGTTTTGGGACAGGGGGGGCTTTCTTT
>many|TRBJ1-2|-|TRBV7-8
CASSLGSQGNYGYTF
TGTGCCAGCAGCTTAGGGTCCCAGGGGAACTATGGCTACACCTTC
>few|TRBJ1-2|-|TRBV20-1
CSARGTGNYGYTF
TGCAGTGCTAGAGGGACGGGAAACTATGGCTACACCTTC
>many|TRBJ1-2|-|TRBV28
CASSLTTKGSDGYTF
TGTGCCAGCAGTTTAACCACAAAAGGGTCCGATGGCTACACCTTC
>-|TRBJ2-5|-|TRBV6-1
CASSYQGRAETQYF
TGTGCCAGCAGTTACCAGGGGCGGGCGGAGACCCAGTACTTC
>-|TRBJ2-2|-|TRBV2
CASPGKSGELFF
TGTGCCAGCCCGGGGAAGTCCGGGGAGCTGTTTTTT
>-|TRBJ1-1|TRBD1|TRBV7-8
CASSDRGMNTEAFF
TGTGCCAGCAGCGACAGGGGCATGAACACTGAAGCTTTCTTT
>few|TRBJ2-5|-|TRBV12-5
CASAVGAGPRETQYF
TGTGCTAGTGCCGTCGGGGCGGGGCCACGAGAGACCCAGTACTTC
>-|TRBJ2-7|-|TRBV5-6
CASSLSPGASLYEQYF
TGTGCCAGCAGCTTGTCGCCGGGAGCCTCCCTCTACGAGCAGTACTTC
>-|TRBJ2-2|TRBD1|TRBV5-5
CASSSPGQGASGELFF
TGTGCCAGCAGCTCACCGGGACAGGGGGCTTCCGGGGAGCTGTTTTTT
>-|TRBJ2-2|TRBD1|TRBV4-1
CASSQGQAGELFF
TGCGCCAGCAGCCAGGGACAGGCCGGGGAGCTGTTTTTT
>-|TRBJ2-3|TRBD1|TRBV2
CASSYPGTGGKDTQYF
TGTGCCAGCAGTTATCCCGGGACAGGGGGAAAAGATACGCAGTATTTT
>few|TRBJ2-3|TRBD2|TRBV6-2/TRBV6-3
CASSRGGRTDTQYF
TGTGCCAGCAGCCGCGGGGGGCGAACAGATACGCAGTATTTT
>-|TRBJ1-1|-|TRBV19
CASSIDRENTEAFF
TGTGCCAGTAGTATAGATCGGGAGAACACTGAAGCTTTCTTT
>few|TRBJ1-3|TRBD1|TRBV7-2
CASSTVPGQGVLGNTIYF
TGTGCCAGCAGTACCGTACCGGGACAGGGGGTGCTTGGAAACACCATATATTTT
>few|TRBJ1-2|-|TRBV27
CASSFQANYGYTF
TGTGCCAGCAGTTTTCAAGCTAACTATGGCTACACCTTC
>few|TRBJ1-2|-|TRBV7-9
CASSLATAYLGYTF
TGTGCCAGCAGCTTAGCCACAGCATATTTGGGCTACACCTTC
>once|TRBJ2-2|TRBD2|TRBV7-1
CASSPSSGYIGELFF
TGTGCCAGCAGCCCGAGTAGCGGGTATATCGGGGAGCTGTTTTTT
>-|TRBJ2-5|-|TRBV7-6
CASSLAHMGTQETQYF
TGTGCCAGCAGCTTAGCGCATATGGGGACACAAGAGACCCAGTACTTC
>few|TRBJ1-6|-|TRBV29-1
CSELLRGGYNSPLHF
TGCAGCGAGCTCCTCAGGGGTGGGTATAATTCACCCCTCCACTTT
>-|TRBJ2-1|-|TRBV4-1
CASSQDNTLADEQFF
TGCGCCAGCAGCCAAGATAATACGCTAGCCGATGAGCAGTTCTTC
>-|TRBJ1-2|-|TRBV29-1
CSVEFRGDHGYTF
TGCAGCGTTGAATTTCGGGGGGATCATGGCTACACCTTC
>many|TRBJ2-3|-|TRBV7-8
CASSFPTPTDTQYF
TGTGCCAGCAGCTTCCCGACTCCCACAGATACGCAGTATTTT
>few|TRBJ1-6|-|TRBV25-1
CASSPEGGDNSPLHF
TGTGCCAGCAGTCCCGAGGGCGGGGATAATTCACCCCTCCACTTT
>few|TRBJ1-1|TRBD1|TRBV5-6
CASSPRSTDRMNTEAFF
TGTGCCAGCAGCCCCCGCTCGACGGACAGGATGAACACTGAAGCTTTCTTT
>once|TRBJ1-2|-|TRBV27
CASSYEGVSGYTF
TGTGCCAGCAGTTATGAGGGGGTTAGTGGCTACACCTTC
>-|TRBJ2-5|TRBD1|TRBV29-1
CSVEDLRGHSQETQYF
TGCAGCGTTGAAGATCTCAGGGGGCACTCTCAAGAGACCCAGTACTTC